The source of this T cell receptor (beta chain) is a study of shared clonotypes between healthy human individuals. Overall study context: The plates for each donor numbered three CD4 naive, three CD4 memory, two CD8 naive and one CD8 memory.

Study-wide findings and caveats: Sharing across four donors was seen in around 5.1% of naive CD4 clonotypes.

Concerning this clone itself: No antigen is known for it.

Genomic DNA (from each subset) was split evenly across several immunoSEQ plates. TCRdb's copy holds only in-frame clones and misses some; the assay was immunoSEQ multiplex PCR. The sample lists about 770,000 clones; 72% were seen once. Donors were Caucasian adults residing in Nashville, Tennessee, USA. Sequencing was carried out using memory CD4+ T cells sorted from blood. Noted subset: CD45RA-negative fraction. The sequence was obtained from a woman aged 25 to 39 in good health.

The CDR3: CASERGTGANQPQHF. The CDR3 DNA reads as TGTGCCAGCGAACGGGGGACAGGGGCGAATCAGCCCCAGCATTTT. This chain connects TRBV6-1 to TRBJ1-5; TRBD1 matches 10 bases. V lost 8 bases to trimming and J lost 4 bases; unmatched junction nucleotides: 8. CDR1 and CDR2 from the germline V gene are MNHNS and SASEGT. The length of the CDR3 is 15 residues.